This T cell receptor beta chain is from a study of shared clonotypes between healthy human individuals. Study-level information: CD4 naive cells filled three plates per donor, CD4 memory three, CD8 naive two and CD8 memory one. Study-level points and caveats: Generally, estimated richness proved larger in naive subsets than it did in memory subsets. For sorted subsets, rarefaction showed incomplete sequencing despite large depth.

With 1 base removed from V and 5 bases from J, the gap between germline ends came to 13 bases. The CDR3 extends over 15 amino acids. Germline V CDR1 and CDR2: SGHRS, YFSETQ. Remarks on this clone: The antigen remains undetermined.

The assay was immunoSEQ multiplex PCR, and TCRdb's table has in-frame clones only and misses some. Of 780,000 or so clones listed, 72% were seen once; the top ten hold approximately 2%. Nashville, Tennessee was home to all donors, who were Caucasian adults. The sequence was collected from a woman in her thirties in good health. The V and J genes are TRBV5-1 and TRBJ2-1; TRBD2 might be the D (6 bases). The sample consisted of memory CD4+ T cells sorted from blood. Subset reported: CD45RA-negative fraction. The DNA for the CDR3 is TGCGCCAGCAGCTTGCTGGAGACTAGGGACAATGAGCAGTTCTTC. This codes for CASSLLETRDNEQFF.